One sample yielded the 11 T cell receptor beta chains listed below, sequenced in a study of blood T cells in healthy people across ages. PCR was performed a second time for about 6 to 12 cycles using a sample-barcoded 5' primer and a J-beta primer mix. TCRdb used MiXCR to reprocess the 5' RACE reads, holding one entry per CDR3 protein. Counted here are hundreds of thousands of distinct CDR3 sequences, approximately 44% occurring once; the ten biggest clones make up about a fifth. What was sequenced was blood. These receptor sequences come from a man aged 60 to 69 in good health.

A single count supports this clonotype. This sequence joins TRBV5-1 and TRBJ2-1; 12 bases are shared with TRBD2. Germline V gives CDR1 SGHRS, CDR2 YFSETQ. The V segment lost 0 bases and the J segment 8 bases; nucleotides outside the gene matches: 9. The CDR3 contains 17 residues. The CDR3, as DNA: TGCGCCAGCAGCTTGGTGGCTAGCGGGGGGGCCGATGATGAGCAGTTCTTC. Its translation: CASSLVASGGADDEQFF.

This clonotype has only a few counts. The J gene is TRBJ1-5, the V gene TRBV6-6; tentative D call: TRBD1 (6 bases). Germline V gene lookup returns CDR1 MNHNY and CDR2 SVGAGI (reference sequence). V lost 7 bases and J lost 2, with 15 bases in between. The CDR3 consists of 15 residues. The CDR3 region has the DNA TGTGCCAGCACCCTAGGGGGGGGCGGCAATCAGCCCCAGCATTTT. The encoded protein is CASTLGGGGNQPQHF.

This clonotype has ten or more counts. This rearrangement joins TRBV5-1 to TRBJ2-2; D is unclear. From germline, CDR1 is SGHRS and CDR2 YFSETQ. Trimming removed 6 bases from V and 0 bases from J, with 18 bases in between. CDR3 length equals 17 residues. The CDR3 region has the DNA TGCGCCAGCAAATTGACGGTTGGCAGACCGAACACCGGGGAGCTGTTTTTT. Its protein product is CASKLTVGRPNTGELFF.

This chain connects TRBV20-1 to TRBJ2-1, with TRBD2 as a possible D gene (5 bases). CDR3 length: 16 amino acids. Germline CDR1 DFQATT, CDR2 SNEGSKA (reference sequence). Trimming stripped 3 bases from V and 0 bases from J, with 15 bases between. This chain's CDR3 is CSARSPLGLSYNEQFF. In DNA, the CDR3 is TGCAGTGCTAGGTCCCCACTAGGACTCTCCTACAATGAGCAGTTCTTC.

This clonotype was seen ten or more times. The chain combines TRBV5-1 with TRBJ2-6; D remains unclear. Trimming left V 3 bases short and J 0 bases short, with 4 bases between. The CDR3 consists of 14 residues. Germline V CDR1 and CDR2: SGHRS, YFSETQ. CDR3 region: CASSSFSGANVLTF. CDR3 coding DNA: TGCGCCAGCAGCTCTTTCTCTGGGGCCAACGTCCTGACTTTC.

CDR3 residues: CASSLPPGGSLNTEAFF. In DNA, the CDR3 is TGTGCCAGCAGCTTACCCCCAGGGGGGTCATTGAACACTGAAGCTTTCTTT. This chain connects TRBV7-2 to TRBJ1-1, with 7 positions matching TRBD1. CDR3 length: 17 amino acids. Germline V gene sequence: CDR1 SGHTA, CDR2 FQGNSA. The V gene end was trimmed by 2 bases and the J gene end by 0 bases; junction bases not matched to a gene: 9.

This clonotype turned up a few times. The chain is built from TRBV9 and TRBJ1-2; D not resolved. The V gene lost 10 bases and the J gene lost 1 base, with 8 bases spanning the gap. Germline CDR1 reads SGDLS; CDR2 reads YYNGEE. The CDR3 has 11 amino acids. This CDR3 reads CASGDNYGYTF. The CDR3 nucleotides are TGTGCCTCGGGTGATAACTATGGCTACACCTTC. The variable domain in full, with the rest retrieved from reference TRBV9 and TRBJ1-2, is DSGVTQTPKHLITATGQRVTLRCSPRSGDLSVYWYQQSLDQGLQFLIQYYNGEERAKGNILERFSAQQFPDLHSELNLSSLELGDSALYFCASGDNYGYTFGSGTRLTVV.

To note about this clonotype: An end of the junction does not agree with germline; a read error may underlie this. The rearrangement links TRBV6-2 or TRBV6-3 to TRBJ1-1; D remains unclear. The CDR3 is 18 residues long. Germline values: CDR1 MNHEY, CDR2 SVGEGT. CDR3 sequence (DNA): TGTGCCAGCAGAACTACGCAACACGGATGGCAAGTGAACGCTGAAGCTTTCTTT. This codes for CASRTTQHGWQVNAEAFF.

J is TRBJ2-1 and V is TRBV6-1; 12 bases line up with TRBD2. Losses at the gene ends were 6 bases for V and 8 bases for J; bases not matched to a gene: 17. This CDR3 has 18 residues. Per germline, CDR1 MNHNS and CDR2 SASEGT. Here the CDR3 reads CASRPLAGGRYTDYEQFF. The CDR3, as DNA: TGTGCCAGCAGACCACTAGCGGGGGGCCGATATACAGATTATGAGCAGTTCTTC.

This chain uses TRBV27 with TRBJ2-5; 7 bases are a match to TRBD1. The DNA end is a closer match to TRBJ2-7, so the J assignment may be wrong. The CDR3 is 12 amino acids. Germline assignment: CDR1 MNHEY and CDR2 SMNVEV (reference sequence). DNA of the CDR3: TGTGCCAGCAGTTTACCAGGGGGCGAGCAGTACTTC. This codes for CASSLPGGEQYF.

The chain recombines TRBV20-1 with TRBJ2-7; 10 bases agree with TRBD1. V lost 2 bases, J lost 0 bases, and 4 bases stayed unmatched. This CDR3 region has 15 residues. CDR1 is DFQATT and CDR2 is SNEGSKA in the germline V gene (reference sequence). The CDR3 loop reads CSARSGTGDSYEQYF. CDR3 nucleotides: TGCAGTGCTAGATCCGGGACAGGGGACTCCTACGAGCAGTACTTC.